Each of the 15 T cell receptor beta chains below was sequenced from the same sample in a study of shared clonotypes between healthy human individuals. The protocol was immunoSEQ multiplex PCR, while the TCRdb copy is restricted to in-frame clones and leaves out a portion. Found here are approximately 2.4 million clones, 90% to 97% of them singletons; the top ten hold roughly 0.13%. Material: naive CD4+ T cells sorted from blood. Subset: CD45RA+ positively selected. These receptor sequences come from a man aged 18 to 29 in good health.

The chain carries TRBV2 and TRBJ2-3; 9 bases map to TRBD2. Trimming at V came to 0 bases and at J to 1 base, leaving 8 bases not matched to a gene. Germline lookup yields CDR1 SNHLY and CDR2 FYNNEI. This CDR3 is built from 18 residues. The CDR3 nucleotides read TGTGCCAGCAGTGAAGCTAGGGCTAGCGGGGTAGGCACAGATACGCAGTATTTT. This sequence encodes CASSEARASGVGTDTQYF.

The rearrangement joins TRBV7-9 to TRBJ2-1; D remains ambiguous. The CDR3 is 16 residues long. Germline values: CDR1 SEHNR, CDR2 FQNEAQ (reference sequence). Trimming left V 2 bases short and J 0 bases short, with 11 bases between. CDR3: CASSLSYSSSYNEQFF. In DNA, the CDR3 is TGTGCCAGCAGCTTATCATACTCAAGCTCCTACAATGAGCAGTTCTTC.

The chain has TRBV7-9 and TRBJ1-1, with D possibly TRBD1 on 5 matching bases. V lost 2 bases, J lost 2 bases, and 12 bases lay in between. The CDR3 consists of 15 residues. Germline CDR1 SEHNR, CDR2 FQNEAQ (reference sequence). CDR3 in DNA: TGTGCCAGCAGCTTAATGGGGCCACCTAACACTGAAGCTTTCTTT. Its protein product is CASSLMGPPNTEAFF.

The chain carries TRBV5-6 and TRBJ1-2, with a possible D match to TRBD1 (5 bases). Germline assignment: CDR1 SGHDT and CDR2 YYEEEE. V was trimmed by 1 base and J by 1 base, leaving 11 bases between them. The CDR3 covers 15 residues. CDR3 bases: TGTGCCAGCAGCTTGTTGCAGGGAGATAACTATGGCTACACCTTC. This translates into CASSLLQGDNYGYTF. Using reference TRBV5-6 and TRBJ1-2 for the parts outside the CDR3, the full variable domain is DAGVTQSPTHLIKTRGQQVTLRCSPKSGHDTVSWYQQALGQGPQFIFQYYEEEERQRGNFPDRFSGHQFPNYSSELNVNALLLGDSALYLCASSLLQGDNYGYTFGSGTRLTVV.

This chain joins TRBV15 and TRBJ2-3, with TRBD2 identical over 9 bases. The V and J ends lost 0 bases and 3 bases, in that order; junction bases with no gene match: 10. This CDR3 is 18 amino acids long. Germline CDR1 reads LNHNV; CDR2 reads YYDKDF (reference sequence). Written as DNA, the CDR3 is TGTGCCACCAGCAGAGATAGCCTAGCGGGAAAGGGGACAGATACGCAGTATTTT. Translated, it gives CATSRDSLAGKGTDTQYF. Together with reference TRBV15 and TRBJ2-3, the CDR3 gives the full variable domain: DAMVIQNPRYQVTQFGKPVTLSCSQTLNHNVMYWYQQKSSQAPKLLFHYYDKDFNNEADTPDNFQSRRPNTSFCFLDIRSPGLGDTAMYLCATSRDSLAGKGTDTQYFGPGTRLTVL.

The chain uses TRBV5-6 and TRBJ1-1; D possibly corresponds to TRBD1 (6 bases). V lost 5 bases and J lost 1, with 12 bases in between. The CDR3 consists of 14 residues. CDR1 SGHDT and CDR2 YYEEEE come from the germline V gene. CDR3 sequence (DNA): TGTGCCAGCAGTTCTCCGGGACAGAACACTGAAGCTTTCTTT. Its protein product is CASSSPGQNTEAFF.

This sequence joins TRBV6-1 and TRBJ2-1, with D tentatively TRBD2 (5 bases). CDR1 is MNHNS, CDR2 SASEGT, per germline. The CDR3 loop spans 15 amino acids. The V gene lost 8 bases and the J gene lost 5 bases, with 19 bases spanning the gap. The CDR3, as DNA: TGTGCCAGCCAAACGAGGGCTAGATGGGACAATGAGCAGTTCTTC. Protein: CASQTRARWDNEQFF.

A note on this clone: The sample contains more than one DNA sequence encoding this CDR3. The chain carries TRBV25-1 and TRBJ1-5; TRBD1 might be the D (6 bases). V was shortened by 3 bases and J by 1 base, with 10 bases between the two germline ends. The CDR3 length is 15 residues. Germline lookup yields CDR1 MGHDK and CDR2 SYGVNS. CDR3 nucleotides: TGTGCCAGCAGTGATTCGCAGGGGAGCAATCAGCCCCAGCATTTT. Its protein product is CASSDSQGSNQPQHF.

J is TRBJ2-1 and V is TRBV18; 8 bases fit TRBD2. The CDR3 contains 17 residues. The V gene's germline CDR1 is KGHSH and CDR2 LQKENI. V gave up 0 bases and J gave up 10 bases; unmatched junction bases: 14. The CDR3 region is CASSPPKTGGPPREQFF. CDR3 DNA sequence: TGTGCCAGCTCACCACCGAAGACGGGAGGGCCCCCTCGGGAGCAGTTCTTC.

On this clone: Other nucleotide sequences in the sample specify the same CDR3. The chain carries TRBV10-3 and TRBJ1-4; TRBD1 agrees at 7 bases. Trimming cost V 3 bases and J 7 bases; bases outside gene matches: 5. Looked up from germline, CDR1 is ENHRY and CDR2 is SYGVKD. This CDR3 contains 14 residues. The CDR3, as DNA: TGTGCCATCAGTGAAGGGGGCAATGGTGAAAAACTGTTTTTT. It yields the protein CAISEGGNGEKLFF.

The rearrangement links TRBV19 to TRBJ1-6; 7 positions agree with TRBD1. CDR3 length equals 16 residues. The J segment lost 6 bases and the V segment lost 0 bases, leaving 5 bases of the junction unmatched. Germline values: CDR1 LNHDA, CDR2 SQIVND (reference sequence). The CDR3 spells CASSIDEGQPNSPLHF. CDR3 DNA: TGTGCCAGTAGTATAGATGAGGGACAGCCTAATTCACCCCTCCACTTT.

The chain links TRBV30 to TRBJ2-5; TRBD1 is a possible D gene (5 bases). The germline gives CDR1 GTSNPN, CDR2 SVGIG (reference sequence). Trimming removed 6 bases at V and 2 bases at J, with 13 bases between. This CDR3 region has 13 residues. This chain's CDR3 is CACSLGPQETQYF. DNA of the CDR3: TGTGCCTGTAGCCTGGGGCCTCAAGAGACCCAGTACTTC.

This clone was observed a few times. This chain connects TRBV6-5 to TRBJ1-6; D ambiguous. The V gene's germline CDR1 is MNHEY and CDR2 SVGAGI. The CDR3 spans 14 residues. Trimming shortened V by 2 bases and J by 7 bases, and 9 bases separated the two germline ends. CDR3 amino acids: CASSYERFNSPLHF. The CDR3 DNA reads as TGTGCCAGCAGTTACGAGAGATTCAATTCACCCCTCCACTTT.

This chain uses TRBV5-6 with TRBJ2-5; 9 nucleotides match TRBD1. After removal of 2 bases from V and 5 bases from J, the junction contained 10 bases not matched to a gene. This CDR3 spans 16 amino acids. Germline assignment: CDR1 SGHDT and CDR2 YYEEEE. CDR3 residues: CASSFLGTGGRETQYF. The CDR3 coding sequence is TGTGCCAGCAGCTTTTTAGGCACAGGGGGCAGGGAGACCCAGTACTTC. Using reference TRBV5-6 and TRBJ2-5 for the parts outside the CDR3, the full variable domain is DAGVTQSPTHLIKTRGQQVTLRCSPKSGHDTVSWYQQALGQGPQFIFQYYEEEERQRGNFPDRFSGHQFPNYSSELNVNALLLGDSALYLCASSFLGTGGRETQYFGPGTRLLVL.

V gene TRBV4-1 combines with J gene TRBJ2-3; D may correspond to TRBD1 or TRBD2 (5 bases each). The CDR3 covers 18 residues. Trimming left V 0 bases short and J 2 bases short, with 18 bases between. The germline CDR1 and CDR2 sequences are MGHRA and YSYEKL. The CDR3, as DNA: TGCGCCAGCAGCCAAGATCGGGGACCCGACATAAACACAGATACGCAGTATTTT. It codes for CASSQDRGPDINTDTQYF.